This T cell receptor beta chain originates from a study of shared T cell receptors in the human thymus. Between the trimmed V and J ends, which lost 6 bases and 3 bases, there was a span of 16 bases. CDR3 size: 15 residues. Germline V lookup: CDR1 SGDLS, CDR2 YYNGEE. Assay: immunoSEQ multiplex PCR; the TCRdb copy retains only in-frame clones and omits some. The sample lists almost 550,000 clones, 75% to 85% seen once, with 0.013% in the top ten. The sample also formed part of further work on human thymus T cells. That report adds: All donors were healthy Finnish infants who were undergoing corrective surgery to treat congenital heart defects. Resections removed during corrective heart surgery provided the thymus tissue used. Unrelated people showed highly overlapping thymic repertoires, related research reported.

This clonotype originated in a boy younger than two with a congenital heart defect. The sequenced sample consisted of thymocytes. This chain links TRBV9 with TRBJ1-3; tentatively, D is TRBD1 (6 bases). The CDR3 loop reads CASTPRAGVGNTIYF. In DNA form, the CDR3 reads TGTGCCAGCACCCCCCGGGCAGGGGTTGGAAACACCATATATTTT. Based on the CDR3 plus reference TRBV9 and TRBJ1-3, the full variable domain is DSGVTQTPKHLITATGQRVTLRCSPRSGDLSVYWYQQSLDQGLQFLIQYYNGEERAKGNILERFSAQQFPDLHSELNLSSLELGDSALYFCASTPRAGVGNTIYFGEGSWLTVV.